A single sample is the source of the 10 T cell receptor beta chains below, sequenced in a study of Graves' ophthalmopathy and Graves' hyperthyroidism (dated by TCRdb to the late 2010s). For sequencing, an Illumina HiSeq 2000 was employed. For repertoire sequencing, the TCR beta CDR3 regions were amplified from RNA transcripts. HTBI primers and the Qiagen OneStep RT-PCR kit were used in a first-round RT-PCR, which was followed by a second-round multiplex PCR, size selection and purification. TCRdb reprocessing: public reads trimmed at Q25 with fastp, clones called with MiXCR, in-frame beta chains kept. CDR3 protein sequences are deduplicated, and each keeps its most common genes and DNA. Across this sample there are about 340,000 distinct CDR3 sequences, with 17% seen only once. The ten largest clones capture 9% to 15% of the sample. Sample: peripheral blood. These receptors all come from an adult man with Graves' ophthalmopathy.

This clonotype was picked up many times. This sequence joins TRBV7-3 and TRBJ1-1; D is unclear. Deletions cut 5 bases from V and 1 base from J, with 8 bases between. The length of the CDR3 is 13 residues. The V gene's germline CDR1 is SGHTA and CDR2 FQGTGA. The CDR3 coding sequence is TGTGCCAGCAGCCGTCAAAGGAACACTGAAGCTTTCTTT. It specifies CASSRQRNTEAFF.

In this sample, this clonotype turned up many times. The chain carries TRBV19 and TRBJ1-1; D gene ambiguous. The V end was cut by 7 bases, the J end by 0 bases, with 12 bases between. CDR3 size: 14 residues. Germline lookup yields CDR1 LNHDA and CDR2 SQIVND (reference sequence). CDR3 sequence reads: CASTPTWVNTEAFF. For the CDR3, the DNA is TGTGCCAGTACCCCGACATGGGTGAACACTGAAGCTTTCTTT.

This clonotype was counted many times. CDR3 bases: TGTGCCAGCAGCTTGTTTCGCCCTAGCGGGAGGAACCACGAGCAGTACTTC. Its translation: CASSLFRPSGRNHEQYF. This rearrangement joins TRBV5-6 to TRBJ2-7, with 11 bases that match TRBD2. J lost 5 bases, V lost 1 base, and 11 bases had no gene match. Germline assignment: CDR1 SGHDT and CDR2 YYEEEE. CDR3 length equals 17 residues.

This clonotype was seen repeatedly, ten times or more. The chain couples TRBV4-2 to TRBJ2-7; no firm D call. This CDR3 region has 12 residues. Looked up from germline, CDR1 is LGHNA and CDR2 is YNFKEQ. V was pared by 0 bases and J by 6 bases, with 6 bases between. The CDR3 sequence: CASSQDPSEQYF. The CDR3 bases are TGTGCCAGCAGCCAAGATCCCAGCGAGCAGTACTTC.

At least ten counts were recorded for this clonotype. This chain connects TRBV12-3 or TRBV12-4 to TRBJ1-1; D uncertain. V lost 7 bases and J lost 1, with 10 bases in between. This CDR3 contains 13 residues. CDR3 sequence (DNA): TGTGCCAGCACCGAGACACGGAACACTGAAGCTTTCTTT. Protein product: CASTETRNTEAFF.

Many counts were recorded for this clonotype. The V gene is TRBV2, the J gene TRBJ1-5; no definite D call. Trimming stripped 6 bases from V and 4 bases from J, with 13 bases between. The CDR3 sequence is 14 residues long. Germline V gene data show CDR1 as SNHLY and CDR2 as FYNNEI. The DNA of the CDR3 is TGTGCCAGCAGCGAGGACGGACCGAATCAGCCCCAGCATTTT. Translation: CASSEDGPNQPQHF.

This clonotype was recorded at least ten times. The chain uses TRBV6-5 and TRBJ1-1, with D possibly being TRBD1 (5 bases). Germline lookup yields CDR1 MNHEY and CDR2 SVGAGI. This CDR3 spans 15 amino acids. V lost 3 bases and J lost 4, with 15 bases in between. Here the CDR3 DNA reads TGTGCCAGCAGTTATATGGGGCGGGGGGGCACTGAAGCTTTCTTT. Protein product: CASSYMGRGGTEAFF.

This clonotype was detected ten times or more. The chain joins TRBV7-9 to TRBJ1-2; the D is unclear. V lost 2 bases and J 2 bases, leaving 9 bases between the germline ends. Looked up from germline, CDR1 is SEHNR and CDR2 is FQNEAQ (reference sequence). The length of the CDR3 is 14 residues. The CDR3 sequence is CASSLQWPNYGYTF. The CDR3 DNA reads TGTGCCAGCAGCTTACAGTGGCCGAACTATGGCTACACCTTC.

This clonotype was seen ten or more times. This rearrangement joins TRBV7-9 to TRBJ2-5, with 7 positions matching TRBD1. This CDR3 region has 13 residues. Per the germline V gene, CDR1 is SEHNR and CDR2 is FQNEAQ (reference sequence). Losses at the gene ends were 5 bases for V and 12 bases for J; bases not matched to a gene: 12. The CDR3 reads CASSVGPQGRKYF. In DNA, the CDR3 is TGTGCCAGCAGCGTAGGGCCACAGGGGCGAAAGTACTTC.

The genes are TRBV7-6 and TRBJ1-2, with D possibly being TRBD1 (6 bases). This CDR3 is 14 amino acids long. In germline, CDR1 is SGHVS, CDR2 FNYEAQ. Deletions cut 5 bases from V and 2 bases from J, with 12 bases between. This chain's CDR3 is CASSPFGQNYGYTF. The CDR3, as DNA: TGTGCCAGCAGCCCGTTTGGACAGAACTATGGCTACACCTTC.